Included here is one T cell receptor (beta chain) sequence, with context. Its antigen remains undetermined. Base-call qualities are not available, and no considerably larger clone is one nucleotide away. TCR CDR3 regions were amplified from genomic DNA by multiplex PCR using the deep immunoSEQ assay. For each cell subset, the extracted genomic DNA was distributed evenly across all wells of several immunoSEQ 96-well plates, and each plate served as one replicate. For sorted subsets, roughly 200 ng of genomic DNA, equivalent to around 30,000 T cell genomes, went into each replicate PCR. Purified libraries were quantified with a Qubit 3.0 fluorometer, sized on a Bioanalyzer 2100, and re-quantified with the KAPA Library Quantification kit. A separate single-read 150-cycle Illumina NextSeq 550 flow cell was used to sequence each immunoSEQ 96-well plate. As for how the authors treated the data: Because the immunoSEQ output held only junctional sequences and lacked quality scores, the filtering could not match the filtering applied to full-length reads. Sequences were annotated with PyIR, a Python wrapper for IgBLAST v1.9, using IMGT germline references to assign V/J genes and CDR3. Any read was removed if the V/J assignment was weak (E-value above 1e-6), the CDR3 was missing, or the read contained stop codons, out-of-frame junctions, or ambiguous translated residues. V3J clonotypes were defined as sequences sharing an identical inferred V gene, J gene, and CDR3 amino acid sequence. Percentage overlap between repertoires was computed as shared unique clonotypes divided by the size of the smaller repertoire. Richness of each repertoire was evaluated using RTK rarefaction, the Chao1 estimator, and Recon v2.1 estimates of unobserved clonotypes. Generation probabilities were computed with OLGA for all TCRbeta clonotypes obtained by the gDNA method from several donors. Drawn from immuneACCESS, this table holds only the in-frame rearrangements with V and J called that TCRdb kept. Clones are partly lost; checked studies trace under half to an unresolved V gene and leave the rest unexplained. V and J calls and clone size follow that table, whereas D and trimming were derived from the DNA. This sample holds roughly 890,000 clones; approximately 92% were observed only once. The ten largest clones represent approximately 25% of the sample.

V is shortened by 4 bases, J by 7 bases, and the region joining them spans 12 bases. The CDR3 covers 13 residues, taking in both the cysteine and the phenylalanine. The CDR3 DNA has 39 bases and is translated from base 1. CDR1 and CDR2, per the germline V gene (reference sequence), are SGHKS and YYEKEE. The source of the sample is a study of shared clonotypes between healthy human individuals (dated by TCRdb to the early 2020s). Notes on the research overall: The cohort included three men and a couple of women between 18 and 49 years of age. Per donor, leukapheresis produced somewhere between about 0.94 and 10 billion PBMCs. To increase sequencing depth and limit assay-specific biases, different laboratories used diverse techniques to prepare libraries and sequence TCR repertoires. Per donor, three plates each were used for CD4 naive and CD4 memory, two for CD8 naive, and one for CD8 memory. To estimate repertoire size and how much clonotypes are shared between individuals, the study performed deep sequencing of blood TCR repertoires from roughly five healthy adults. What the research found in general, with its limitations: Naive subsets generally had larger estimated clonotype richness than memory subsets did. Pairwise subsampling indicated that sequencing depth was expected to affect the degree of clonotype sharing among donors. Across four donors, approximately 5% of naive CD4, around 3.3% of naive CD8, roughly 2.3% of memory CD4, and about 0.4% of memory CD8 clonotypes were shared. The small number of donors limited the genetic and exposure-history diversity represented. Higher generation probabilities were observed for clonotypes shared by all four sorted-subset donors than for non-shared clonotypes. Incomplete sequencing was indicated by rarefaction of sorted-subset datasets, despite the large sequencing depth. Sampling was restricted to blood, and TCR repertoires in tissue are likely to differ from TCR repertoires in blood.

CD8 naive samples were obtained by positive selection for CCR7 among CD45RO-negative cells, yielding a CD45RA+CCR7+ population from which TemRA cells were excluded. The donors were healthy, HIV-negative adults with no recently reported acute infections or vaccinations. All donors were Caucasian adults living in Nashville, Tennessee, USA. After blood collection by leukapheresis, PBMCs were isolated using Ficoll-Histopaque density gradient centrifugation and then cryopreserved in the vapor phase of liquid nitrogen. Analytical flow cytometry was used to check the purity and quantity of every magnetically sorted T cell population. Genomic DNA was isolated from each sorted fraction and quantified by UV absorbance on a Nanodrop 2000c.

The receptor was derived from a man aged 25-45 years in good health. The sequenced material came from naive CD8+ T cells sorted from blood. What this sample's cell subset or site label stands for: CD45RA+CCR7+. In this chain, TRBV5-5 is recombined with TRBJ1-5; there is no confident call for the D gene. The nucleotide sequence is given as TGTGCCAGCAGCCTATTTGTTGGGCAGCCCCAGCATTTT. Translated, it gives CASSLFVGQPQHF. Supplemented by the reference TRBV5-5 and TRBJ1-5 proteins around the CDR3, the complete variable domain is DAGVTQSPTHLIKTRGQQVTLRCSPISGHKSVSWYQQVLGQGPQFIFQYYEKEERGRGNFPDRFSARQFPNYSSELNVNALLLGDSALYLCASSLFVGQPQHFGDGTRLSIL.